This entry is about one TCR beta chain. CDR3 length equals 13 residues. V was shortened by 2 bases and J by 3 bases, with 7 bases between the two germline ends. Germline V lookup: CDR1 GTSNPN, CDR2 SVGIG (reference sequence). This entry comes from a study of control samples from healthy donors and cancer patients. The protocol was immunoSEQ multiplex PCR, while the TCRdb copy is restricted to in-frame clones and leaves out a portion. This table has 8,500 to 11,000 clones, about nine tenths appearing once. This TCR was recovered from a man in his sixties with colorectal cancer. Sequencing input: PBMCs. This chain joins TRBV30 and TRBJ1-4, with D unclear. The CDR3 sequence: CAWSFQANEKLFF. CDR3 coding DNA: TGTGCCTGGAGTTTCCAAGCTAATGAAAAACTGTTTTTT.